What follows is one TCR beta chain and its context. Antigen specificity is unknown. These data come from a study of early T cells in non-severe SARS-CoV-2 infection. General study results and limits: Private and CD4 specificities were missed by VDJdb matching, which favored anti-spike CD8 responses.

V lost 5 bases and J 5 bases, leaving 7 bases between the germline ends. Per germline, CDR1 LNHDA and CDR2 SQIVND (reference sequence). This CDR3 region has 12 residues. MiXCR was run by TCRdb on the 5' RACE reads, yielding one entry per CDR3 protein. The profile covers approximately 75,000 distinct CDR3 sequences, with 4.6% appearing a single time and 3% to 4.5% taken by the ten largest. The sample consisted of whole blood, taken at baseline. This chain joins TRBV19 and TRBJ1-5, with D unresolved. The receptor's source is an adult who was a healthcare worker with PCR-confirmed SARS-CoV-2 infection or an uninfected control (not recorded which). The donor label of this sample is uncertain. The CDR3 DNA follows: TGTGCCAGTAGTTCTGGAGATCAGCCCCAGCATTTT. Amino acid sequence: CASSSGDQPQHF.